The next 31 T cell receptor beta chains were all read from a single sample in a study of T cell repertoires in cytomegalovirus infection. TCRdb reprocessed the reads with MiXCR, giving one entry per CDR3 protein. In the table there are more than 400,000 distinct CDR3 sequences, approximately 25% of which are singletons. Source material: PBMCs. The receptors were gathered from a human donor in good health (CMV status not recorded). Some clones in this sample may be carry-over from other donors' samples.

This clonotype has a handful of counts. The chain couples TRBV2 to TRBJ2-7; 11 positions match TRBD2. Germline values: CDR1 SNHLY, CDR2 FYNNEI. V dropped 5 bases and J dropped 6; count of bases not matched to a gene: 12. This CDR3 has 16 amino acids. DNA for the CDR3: TGTGCCAGCAGTCCTTTAGGTAGCGGGAGGGCCCGCGAGCAGTACGTC. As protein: CASSPLGSGRAREQYV.

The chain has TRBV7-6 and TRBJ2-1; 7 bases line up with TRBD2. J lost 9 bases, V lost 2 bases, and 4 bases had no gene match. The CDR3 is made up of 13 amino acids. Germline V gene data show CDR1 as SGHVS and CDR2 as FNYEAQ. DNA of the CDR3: TGTGCCAGCAGCTTACCGGGAGGCCTTGAGCAGTTCTTC. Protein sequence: CASSLPGGLEQFF.

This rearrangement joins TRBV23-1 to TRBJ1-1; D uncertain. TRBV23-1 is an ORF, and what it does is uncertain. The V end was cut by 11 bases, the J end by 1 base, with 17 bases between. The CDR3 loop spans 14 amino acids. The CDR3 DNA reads TGCGCCCCCGAGAGGTTCAAGGAGAACACTGAAGCTTTCTTT. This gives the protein CAPERFKENTEAFF.

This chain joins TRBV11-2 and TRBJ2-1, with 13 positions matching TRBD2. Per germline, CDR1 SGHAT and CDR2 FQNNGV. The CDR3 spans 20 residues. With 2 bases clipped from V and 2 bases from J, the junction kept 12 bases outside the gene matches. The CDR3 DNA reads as TGTGCCAGCAGCTTAAGTGCACTAGCGGGAGGGGGTCGCGCCTACAATGAGCAGTTCTTC. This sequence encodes CASSLSALAGGGRAYNEQFF.

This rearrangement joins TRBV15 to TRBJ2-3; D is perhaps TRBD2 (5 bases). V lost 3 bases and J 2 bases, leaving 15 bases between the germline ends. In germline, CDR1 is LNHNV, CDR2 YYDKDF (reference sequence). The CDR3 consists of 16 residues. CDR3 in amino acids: CATSSVDTGFTDTQYF. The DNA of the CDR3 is TGTGCCACCAGCAGCGTCGACACGGGATTCACAGATACGCAGTATTTT.

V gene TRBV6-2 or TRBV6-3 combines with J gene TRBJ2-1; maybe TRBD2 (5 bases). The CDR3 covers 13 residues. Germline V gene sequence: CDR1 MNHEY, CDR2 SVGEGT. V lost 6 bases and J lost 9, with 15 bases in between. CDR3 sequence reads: CASSYPLAGEQFF. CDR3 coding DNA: TGTGCCAGCAGCTACCCCCTAGCTGGTGAGCAGTTCTTC.

The CDR3 loop reads CASSYYTLDSNNEQFF. The DNA of the CDR3 is TGTGCCAGCAGTTACTATACCCTAGACAGCAATAATGAGCAGTTCTTC. V usage is TRBV6-2 or TRBV6-3 and J usage is TRBJ2-1; a weak D match, TRBD1 (5 bases). The V gene lost 1 base and the J gene lost 7 bases, with 17 bases spanning the gap. CDR1 is MNHEY, CDR2 SVGEGT, per germline. The CDR3 sequence is 16 residues long.

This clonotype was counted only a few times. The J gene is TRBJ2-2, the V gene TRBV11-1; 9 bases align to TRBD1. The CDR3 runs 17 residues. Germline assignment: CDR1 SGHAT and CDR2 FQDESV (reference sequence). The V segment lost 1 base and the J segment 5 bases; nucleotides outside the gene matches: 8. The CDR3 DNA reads TGTGCCAGCAGCTTAGAATGGCCGGGACAGGGTACCGGGGAGCTGTTTTTT. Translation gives CASSLEWPGQGTGELFF.

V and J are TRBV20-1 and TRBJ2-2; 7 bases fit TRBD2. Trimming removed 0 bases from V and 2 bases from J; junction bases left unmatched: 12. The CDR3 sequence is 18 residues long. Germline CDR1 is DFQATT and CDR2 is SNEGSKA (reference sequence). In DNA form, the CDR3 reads TGCAGTGCTAGAGATTTGCGGTCGGCGGGAGTCAACACCGGGGAGCTGTTTTTT. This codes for CSARDLRSAGVNTGELFF.

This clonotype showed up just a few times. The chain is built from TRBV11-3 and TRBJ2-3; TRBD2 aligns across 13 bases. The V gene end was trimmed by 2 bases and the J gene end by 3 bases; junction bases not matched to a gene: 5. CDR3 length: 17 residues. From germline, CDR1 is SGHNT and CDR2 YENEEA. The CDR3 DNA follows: TGTGCCAGCAGCTTATGGCAGGGACTAGCGGGAACAGATACGCAGTATTTT. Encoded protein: CASSLWQGLAGTDTQYF.

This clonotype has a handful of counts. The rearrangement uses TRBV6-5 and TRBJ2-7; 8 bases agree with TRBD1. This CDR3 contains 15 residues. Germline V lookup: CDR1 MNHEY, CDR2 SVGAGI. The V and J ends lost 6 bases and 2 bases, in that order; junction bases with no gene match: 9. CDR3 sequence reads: CASRRLGRGPYEQYF. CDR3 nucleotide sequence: TGTGCCAGCAGACGGCTGGGCAGGGGGCCCTACGAGCAGTACTTC.

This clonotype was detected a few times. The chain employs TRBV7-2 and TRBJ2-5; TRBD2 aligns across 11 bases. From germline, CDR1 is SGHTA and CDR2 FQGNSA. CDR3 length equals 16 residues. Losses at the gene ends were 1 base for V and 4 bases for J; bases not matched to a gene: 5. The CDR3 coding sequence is TGTGCCAGCAGCTTAGTTTCCCTAGCGGGAGGAGAGACCCAGTACTTC. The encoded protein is CASSLVSLAGGETQYF.

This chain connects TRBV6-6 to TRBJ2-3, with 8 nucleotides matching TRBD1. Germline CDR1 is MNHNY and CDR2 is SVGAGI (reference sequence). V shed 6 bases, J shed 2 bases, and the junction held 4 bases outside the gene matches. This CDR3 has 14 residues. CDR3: CASSRDRNTDTQYF. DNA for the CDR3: TGTGCCAGCAGCAGGGACAGGAACACAGATACGCAGTATTTT.

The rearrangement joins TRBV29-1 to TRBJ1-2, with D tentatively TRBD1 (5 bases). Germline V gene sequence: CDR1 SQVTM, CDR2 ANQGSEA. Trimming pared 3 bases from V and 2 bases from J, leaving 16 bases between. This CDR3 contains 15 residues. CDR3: CSVETMGPPNYGYTF. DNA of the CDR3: TGCAGCGTTGAGACCATGGGGCCACCGAACTATGGCTACACCTTC.

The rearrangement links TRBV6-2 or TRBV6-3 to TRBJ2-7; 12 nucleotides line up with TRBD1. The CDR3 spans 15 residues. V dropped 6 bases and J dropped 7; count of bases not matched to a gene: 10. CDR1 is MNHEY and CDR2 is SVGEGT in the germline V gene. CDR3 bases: TGTGCCAGCAGCGATCCGGGACAGGGGGCTCGTGAGCAGTACTTC. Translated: CASSDPGQGAREQYF.

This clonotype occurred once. The CDR3 bases are TGCAGCGCGGCGTCGGGACCTTGGGAGAACATTCAGTACTTC. Translation gives CSAASGPWENIQYF. This rearrangement joins TRBV29-1 to TRBJ2-4, with D perhaps TRBD1 or TRBD2 (5 bases each). V was shortened by 7 bases and J by 7 bases, with 20 bases between the two germline ends. The CDR3 spans 14 residues. Per the germline V gene, CDR1 is SQVTM and CDR2 is ANQGSEA.

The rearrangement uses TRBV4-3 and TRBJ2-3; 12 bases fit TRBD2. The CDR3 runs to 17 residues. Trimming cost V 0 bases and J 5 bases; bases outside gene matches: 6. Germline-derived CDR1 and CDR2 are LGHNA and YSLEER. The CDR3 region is CASSQDGTSGRKDTQYF. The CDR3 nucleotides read TGCGCCAGCAGCCAAGATGGGACTAGCGGGCGCAAAGATACGCAGTATTTT.

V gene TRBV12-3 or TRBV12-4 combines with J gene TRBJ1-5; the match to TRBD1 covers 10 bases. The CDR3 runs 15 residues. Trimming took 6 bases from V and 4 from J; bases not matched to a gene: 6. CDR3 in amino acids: CASSPGQGKNQPQHF. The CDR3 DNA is TGTGCCAGCAGCCCGGGACAGGGGAAAAATCAGCCCCAGCATTTT.

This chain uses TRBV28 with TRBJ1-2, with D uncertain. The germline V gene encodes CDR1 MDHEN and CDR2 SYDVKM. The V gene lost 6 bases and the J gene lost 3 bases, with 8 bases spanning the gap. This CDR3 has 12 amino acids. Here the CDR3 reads CASSGVDYGYTF. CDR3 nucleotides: TGTGCCAGCAGCGGAGTTGACTATGGCTACACCTTC.

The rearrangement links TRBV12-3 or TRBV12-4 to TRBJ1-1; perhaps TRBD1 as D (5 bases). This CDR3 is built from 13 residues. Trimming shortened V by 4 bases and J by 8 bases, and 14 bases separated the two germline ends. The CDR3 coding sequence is TGTGCCAGCAGTTCCGGGACCCTAGGGGAAGCTTTCTTT. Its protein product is CASSSGTLGEAFF.

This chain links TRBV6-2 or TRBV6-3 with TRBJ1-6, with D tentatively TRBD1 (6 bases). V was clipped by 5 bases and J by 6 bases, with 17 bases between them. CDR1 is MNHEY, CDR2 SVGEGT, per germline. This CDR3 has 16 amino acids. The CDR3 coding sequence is TGTGCCAGCAGTGGTCCCGGCGGCAGGGGTAATTCACCCCTCCACTTT. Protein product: CASSGPGGRGNSPLHF.

This chain's CDR3 is CSARDRGGHWYGYTF. The CDR3 DNA follows: TGCAGTGCTAGAGATAGGGGGGGCCATTGGTATGGCTACACCTTC. V usage is TRBV20-1 and J usage is TRBJ1-2, with D possibly TRBD1 on 6 matching bases. Germline V gene data show CDR1 as DFQATT and CDR2 as SNEGSKA (reference sequence). Trimming stripped 0 bases from V and 5 bases from J, with 16 bases between. The CDR3 consists of 15 residues.

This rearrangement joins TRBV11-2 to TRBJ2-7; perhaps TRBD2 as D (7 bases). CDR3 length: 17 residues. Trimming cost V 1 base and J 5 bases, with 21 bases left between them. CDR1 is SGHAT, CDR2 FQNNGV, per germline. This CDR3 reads CASSLGIRGGARDEQYV. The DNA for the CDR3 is TGTGCCAGCAGCTTAGGTATACGCGGGGGCGCGAGGGACGAGCAGTACGTC.

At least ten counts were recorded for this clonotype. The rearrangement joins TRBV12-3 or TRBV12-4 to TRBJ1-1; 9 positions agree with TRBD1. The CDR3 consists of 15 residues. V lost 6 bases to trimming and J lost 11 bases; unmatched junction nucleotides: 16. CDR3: CASSPNPGQGVSAFF. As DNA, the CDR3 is TGTGCCAGCAGCCCAAACCCGGGACAGGGCGTTTCGGCTTTCTTT.

Here the CDR3 DNA reads TGTGCCAGCAGCTTACAACGTCACTCTGGGGCCAACGTCCTGACTTTC. This sequence encodes CASSLQRHSGANVLTF. The gene calls are TRBV7-4 and TRBJ2-6; D not resolved. There are 16 residues in the CDR3. Per the germline V gene, CDR1 is SGHVT and CDR2 is SQSDAQ. Deletions cut 2 bases from V and 0 bases from J, with 8 bases between. Filled out from reference TRBV7-4 and TRBJ2-6, the complete variable domain reads GAGVSQSPRYKVAKRGRDVALRCDSISGHVTLYWYRQTLGQGSEVLTYSQSDAQRDKSGRPSGRFSAERPERSVSTLKIQRTEQGDSAVYLCASSLQRHSGANVLTFGAGSRLTVL.

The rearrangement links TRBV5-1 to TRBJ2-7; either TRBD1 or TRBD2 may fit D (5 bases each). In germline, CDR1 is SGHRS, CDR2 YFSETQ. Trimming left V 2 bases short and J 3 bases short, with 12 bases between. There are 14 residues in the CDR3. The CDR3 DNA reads TGCGCCAGCAGCTTCGGGGCAGGGAGCTACGAGCAGTACTTC. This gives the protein CASSFGAGSYEQYF.

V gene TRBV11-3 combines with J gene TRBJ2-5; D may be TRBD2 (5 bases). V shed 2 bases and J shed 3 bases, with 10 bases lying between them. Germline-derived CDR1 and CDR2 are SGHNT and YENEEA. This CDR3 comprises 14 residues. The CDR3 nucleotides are TGTGCCAGCAGCTTAACAGCGGTAAAAGAGACCCAGTACTTC. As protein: CASSLTAVKETQYF.

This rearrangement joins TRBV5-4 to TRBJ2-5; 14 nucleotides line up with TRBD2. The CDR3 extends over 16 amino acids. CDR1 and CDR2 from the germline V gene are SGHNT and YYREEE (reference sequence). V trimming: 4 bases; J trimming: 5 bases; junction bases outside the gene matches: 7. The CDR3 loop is CASSRRLAGGPETQYF. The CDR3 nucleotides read TGTGCCAGCAGCCGACGACTAGCGGGAGGGCCGGAGACCCAGTACTTC.

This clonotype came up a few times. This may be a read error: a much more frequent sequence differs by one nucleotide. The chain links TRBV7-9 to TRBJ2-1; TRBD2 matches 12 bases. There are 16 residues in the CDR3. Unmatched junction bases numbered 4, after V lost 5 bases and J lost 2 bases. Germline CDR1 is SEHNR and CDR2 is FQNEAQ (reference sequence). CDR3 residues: CASSPSGRAPYNEQFF. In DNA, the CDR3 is TGTGCCAGCAGCCCTAGCGGGAGGGCCCCCTACAATGAGCAGTTCTTC. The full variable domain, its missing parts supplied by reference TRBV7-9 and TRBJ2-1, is DTGVSQNPRHKITKRGQNVTFRCDPISEHNRLYWYRQTLGQGPEFLTYFQNEAQLEKSRLLSDRFSAERPKGSFSTLEIQRTEQGDSAMYLCASSPSGRAPYNEQFFGPGTRLTVL.

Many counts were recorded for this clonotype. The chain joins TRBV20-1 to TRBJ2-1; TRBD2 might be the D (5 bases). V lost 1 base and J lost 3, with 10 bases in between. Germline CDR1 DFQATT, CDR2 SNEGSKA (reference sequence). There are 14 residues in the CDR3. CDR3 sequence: CSARVPSSYNEQFF. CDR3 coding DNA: TGCAGTGCTAGAGTCCCTAGCAGCTACAATGAGCAGTTCTTC.

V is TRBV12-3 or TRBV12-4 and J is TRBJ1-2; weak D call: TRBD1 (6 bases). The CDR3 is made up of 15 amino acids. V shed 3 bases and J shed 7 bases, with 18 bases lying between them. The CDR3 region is CASSFLSGGLGGYTF. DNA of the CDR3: TGTGCCAGCAGTTTTCTTTCCGGGGGCCTGGGTGGCTACACCTTC.